The clone carrying this TCR beta chain was counted ten times or more. Its antigen is still unknown. The source of the sample is a study of metastatic and nonmetastatic thyroid tumors. Study information: Comparison of repertoires was carried out across blood and tumor or nodule tissue from malignant and benign thyroid patients.

CDR1 is DFQATT, CDR2 SNEGSKA, per germline (reference sequence). This CDR3 has 12 amino acids. V lost 4 bases to trimming and J lost 6 bases, with 10 bases between them. Original methodology: To classify distant metastasis in papillary thyroid cancer, a model was built from CDR3 differences across clinicopathological groups. With MiXCR, TCRdb called clones anew from the PCR reads. The V and J calls were not made by the authors but by TCRdb's processing. This table has tens of thousands of clones, about 10% appearing once. Prior to thyroid surgery, none of the patients had received any treatment. Study results and limitations: Patients with malignant thyroid tumors reportedly had significantly higher TCR beta diversity than those with benign nodules, in blood and tumor.

Sequenced sample: blood. V usage is TRBV20-1 and J usage is TRBJ2-1; D remains unclear. This sequence was found in a female donor with papillary thyroid cancer or a benign thyroid nodule (not recorded which). Some clones in this sample may be carry-over from other donors' samples. CDR3 sequence reads: CSAIGPGNEQFF. In DNA, the CDR3 is TGCAGTGCTATCGGGCCGGGCAATGAGCAGTTCTTC.